Below, 6 T cell receptor beta chains from the same sample are listed, as sequenced in a study of multiple sclerosis patients with progressive multifocal leukoencephalopathy. The time point: time of PML onset. The repertoire was sequenced with immunoSEQ multiplex PCR; TCRdb's copy has only in-frame clones and lacks some. The repertoire holds roughly 34,000 clones, with roughly 87% as singletons. Sequences were derived from PBMCs, sampled from a patient treated with natalizumab. The receptors come from a human donor with progressive multifocal leukoencephalopathy.

This clone was counted a single time. This chain links TRBV28 with TRBJ1-2; 9 bases align to TRBD1. There are 16 residues in the CDR3. Per germline, CDR1 MDHEN and CDR2 SYDVKM. With V trimmed by 7 bases and J by 3 bases, 12 bases remained unmatched. The CDR3 reads CASTLGQGTQHYGYTF. The CDR3 DNA sequence: TGTGCCAGCACCCTTGGACAGGGGACTCAGCACTATGGCTACACCTTC.

The chain couples TRBV5-1 to TRBJ1-3, with TRBD1 as a possible D gene (5 bases). Germline-derived CDR1 and CDR2 are SGHRS and YFSETQ. Trimming shortened V by 4 bases and J by 0 bases, and 11 bases separated the two germline ends. This CDR3 comprises 15 residues. DNA for the CDR3: TGCGCCAGCAGCCGGGACGGGTACTCTGGAAACACCATATATTTT. Protein product: CASSRDGYSGNTIYF.

The V gene is TRBV30, the J gene TRBJ2-2, with 9 nucleotides matching TRBD1. There are 14 residues in the CDR3. The ends lost 5 bases at V and 3 bases at J; junction bases unmatched: 4. CDR1 is GTSNPN, CDR2 SVGIG, per germline (reference sequence). The CDR3 region is CAWWTGVDTGELFF. The DNA for the CDR3 is TGTGCCTGGTGGACAGGGGTTGACACCGGGGAGCTGTTTTTT.

V is TRBV5-1 and J is TRBJ2-7; the match to TRBD1 covers 8 bases. The junction had 11 bases not matched to a gene; V was cut back by 4 bases and J by 2 bases. CDR1 is SGHRS, CDR2 YFSETQ, per germline. The CDR3 runs 16 residues. The CDR3: CASSQDGQGRTYEQYF. In DNA form, the CDR3 reads TGCGCCAGCAGCCAAGATGGACAGGGTAGAACCTACGAGCAGTACTTC.

The chain employs TRBV28 and TRBJ2-7; either TRBD1 or TRBD2 may fit D (5 bases each). CDR3 length: 15 residues. Germline assignment: CDR1 MDHEN and CDR2 SYDVKM. V lost 7 bases to trimming and J lost 2 bases, with 18 bases between them. The CDR3 region is CASTPAGANPYEQYF. In DNA form, the CDR3 reads TGTGCCAGCACCCCCGCCGGGGCGAACCCCTACGAGCAGTACTTC.

The chain carries TRBV9 and TRBJ1-3; D not certain. The germline CDR1 and CDR2 sequences are SGDLS and YYNGEE. There are 17 residues in the CDR3. Trimming left V 0 bases short and J 0 bases short, with 13 bases between. This chain's CDR3 is CASSVVPDSTSGNTIYF. The CDR3 DNA reads as TGTGCCAGCAGCGTAGTGCCAGATTCTACCTCTGGAAACACCATATATTTT.